This T cell receptor (beta chain) was found in a study of T cell responses to AZD1222 COVID-19 vaccine. Study-level points and caveats: Without day 14 samples, only post-peak T cell repertoires were studied. Regions left unmutated in variants are reportedly the target of nearly half of spike-specific TCRs.

This CDR3 contains 15 residues. V shed 5 bases, J shed 9 bases, and the junction held 8 bases outside the gene matches. In germline, CDR1 is SGHVS, CDR2 FNYEAQ. TCRdb's copy holds only in-frame clones and misses some; the assay was immunoSEQ multiplex PCR. The sample records fewer than 200,000 clones, 70% to 90% being singletons. About this clone itself: Its antigen remains unknown.

The source material was peripheral blood, sampled on day 0 of AZD1222 vaccination. This receptor was identified in an adult in good health. The J gene is TRBJ1-6, the V gene TRBV7-6; 9 nucleotides align to TRBD1. CDR3 protein: CASSRGQGRGSPLHF. In DNA form, the CDR3 reads TGTGCCAGCAGCCGAGGACAGGGGCGCGGTTCACCCCTCCACTTT.